The rows below give T cell receptor beta chains drawn from one sample of a study of blood T cell repertoires in COVID-19. The table came from immunoSEQ multiplex PCR; TCRdb's copy has only in-frame clones and leaves some out. The sample gives around 220,000 clones, over 75% of which show up once; under 2.5% is in the top ten. The material sequenced was peripheral blood. These receptors were taken from a man aged 35 to 55 with active or convalescent COVID-19. Both conserved end residues are trimmed from each CDR3. A D gene is named only where the DNA matches it firmly.

D | length | V | CDR3
. | 11 | TRBV12-3/TRBV12-4 | ASSPYRDNEQF
TRBD1 | 13 | TRBV3-1/TRBV3-2 | ASSQWDRGIPGYT
. | 14 | TRBV21-1 | ASSRTSGTGIYEQY
TRBD1 | 13 | TRBV2 | ASSERGQGGETQY
TRBD2 | 17 | TRBV3-1/TRBV3-2 | ASSQGSGRVLSGANVLT
. | 12 | TRBV19 | ASNWDNLNQPQH
. | 12 | TRBV10-1 | ASSVPGYGNTIY
. | 14 | TRBV5-4 | ASSLDSAGSSYEQY
TRBD2 | 15 | TRBV28 | ASSRGGLAGGTDTQY
. | 12 | TRBV5-4 | ASSSGQIQETQY
. | 10 | TRBV11-2 | ASSLGFGGYT
. | 12 | TRBV30 | AWNSFTGSDEAF
. | 12 | TRBV18 | ASSPRLGADTQY
. | 13 | TRBV27 | ASSLLGGAQETQY
. | 13 | TRBV28 | ASLSLTAGRYGYT
. | 11 | TRBV6-4 | ASPRGSPHEQY
. | 11 | TRBV9 | ASSPRGTGELF
TRBD2 | 12 | TRBV10-1 | ASSVSGEGNEQY
. | 11 | TRBV7-5 | VRSSSAAYEQY
. | 11 | TRBV7-9 | ASSRTVLYGYT
. | 13 | TRBV14 | ASSQSLPPAGELF
. | 13 | TRBV5-6 | ASSGSPLSYNEQF
. | 10 | TRBV12-3/TRBV12-4 | ASSFLQGEAF
. | 14 | TRBV4-1 | ASSQNLQAEMEKLF
TRBD1 | 14 | TRBV6-1 | ASSESIRDRNTEAF
. | 10 | TRBV10-3 | AISSRGTEAF
. | 9 | TRBV20-1 | SARHSYEQY
. | 12 | TRBV28 | ASSLPQGQETQY
. | 12 | TRBV9 | ASSPSGEAGELF
TRBD2 | 13 | TRBV19 | ASSGLAGASGEQF
TRBD1 | 13 | TRBV24-1 | ATSGGTGGTDTQY
. | 12 | TRBV27 | ASSWGTGNTEAF
TRBD1 | 12 | TRBV5-1 | ASSVDRANTEAF
. | 17 | TRBV19 | ASSISPQGQGSWNQPQH
TRBD1 | 14 | TRBV5-4 | ASRETGTGGPGELF
TRBD2 | 12 | TRBV5-4 | ASSPRGGFDEQY
. | 13 | TRBV19 | ASSIAPGSFHGYT
. | 14 | TRBV6-5 | ASSYSGGGDTGELF
TRBD2 | 13 | TRBV6-4 | ASSDASGSLNEQF
TRBD1 | 12 | TRBV28 | ASILDRVGTPLH
TRBD1 | 13 | TRBV5-1 | ASSANRGMGTEAF
. | 11 | TRBV19 | ASRRDLNTEAF
. | 14 | TRBV19 | ASRELAGTSYNEQF
. | 11 | TRBV24-1 | ATSNTGYTEAF
TRBD2 | 14 | TRBV3-1/TRBV3-2 | ASSRGAGGPDYEQY
. | 12 | TRBV6-6 | ASTSGGQHYGYT
. | 12 | TRBV29-1 | SVVSGTRTGELF
. | 13 | TRBV2 | ASSEEAGLGQPQH
TRBD1 | 14 | TRBV19 | ASSMGDRSSYNEQF
. | 13 | TRBV28 | ASSLGGNSNQPQH
TRBD2 | 14 | TRBV19 | ASSSVSGGTYNEQF
. | 12 | TRBV7-3 | ASSSFTGSGELF
TRBD1 | 13 | TRBV7-9 | ASAGPEGAQETQY
. | 11 | TRBV7-8 | ASSLVRGPTQY
TRBD1 | 15 | TRBV29-1 | SARTGGIGISGNTIY